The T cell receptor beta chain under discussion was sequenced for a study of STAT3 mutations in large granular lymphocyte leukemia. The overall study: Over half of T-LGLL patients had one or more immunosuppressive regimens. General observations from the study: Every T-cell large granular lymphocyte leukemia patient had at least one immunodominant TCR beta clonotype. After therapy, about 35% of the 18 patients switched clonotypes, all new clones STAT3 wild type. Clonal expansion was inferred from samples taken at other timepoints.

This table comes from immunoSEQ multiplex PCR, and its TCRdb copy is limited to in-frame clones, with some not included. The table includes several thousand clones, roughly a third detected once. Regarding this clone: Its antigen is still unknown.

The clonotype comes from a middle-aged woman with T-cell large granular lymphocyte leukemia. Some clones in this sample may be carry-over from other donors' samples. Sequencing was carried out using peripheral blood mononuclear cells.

Written as DNA, the CDR3 is TGTGCCAGCAGCACACTAGCGGGGGACTCCTACGAGCAGTACTTC. Amino acid sequence: CASSTLAGDSYEQYF. This chain joins TRBV11-3 and TRBJ2-7; 11 bases agree with TRBD2. Germline V gene lookup returns CDR1 SGHNT and CDR2 YENEEA. V shed 5 bases, J shed 0 bases, and the junction held 3 bases outside the gene matches. The CDR3 contains 15 residues.